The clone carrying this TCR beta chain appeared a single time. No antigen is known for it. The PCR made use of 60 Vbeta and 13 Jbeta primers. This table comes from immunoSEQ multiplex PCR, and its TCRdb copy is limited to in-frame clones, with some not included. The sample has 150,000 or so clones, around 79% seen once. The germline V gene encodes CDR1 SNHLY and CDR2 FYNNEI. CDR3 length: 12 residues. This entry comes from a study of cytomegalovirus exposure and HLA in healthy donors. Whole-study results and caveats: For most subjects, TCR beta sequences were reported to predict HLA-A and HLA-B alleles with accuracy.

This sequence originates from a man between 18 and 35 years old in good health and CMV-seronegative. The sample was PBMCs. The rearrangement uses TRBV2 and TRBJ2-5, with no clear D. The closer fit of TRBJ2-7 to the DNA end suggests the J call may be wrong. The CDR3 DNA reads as TGTGCCAGCAGTGATGATACCTACGAGCAGTACTTC. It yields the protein CASSDDTYEQYF.